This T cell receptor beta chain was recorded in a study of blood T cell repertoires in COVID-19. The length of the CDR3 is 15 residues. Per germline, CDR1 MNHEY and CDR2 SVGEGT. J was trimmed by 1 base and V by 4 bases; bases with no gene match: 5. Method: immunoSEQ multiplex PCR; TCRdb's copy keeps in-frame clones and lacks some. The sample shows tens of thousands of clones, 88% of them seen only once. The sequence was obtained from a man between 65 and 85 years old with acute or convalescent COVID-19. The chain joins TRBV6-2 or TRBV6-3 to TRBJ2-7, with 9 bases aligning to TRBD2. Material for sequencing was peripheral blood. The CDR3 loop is CASSSTSGTSYEQYF. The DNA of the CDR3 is TGTGCCAGCAGTTCGACTAGCGGTACTTCCTACGAGCAGTACTTC.